The clone carrying this T cell receptor beta chain showed up many times. Antigen unknown. The sample originates from a study of metastatic and nonmetastatic thyroid tumors. Study-wide context: Peripheral blood and tumor or nodule samples from malignant and benign thyroid patients were compared.

Germline CDR1 reads SGDLS; CDR2 reads YYNGEE. V was trimmed by 3 bases and J by 8 bases, leaving 11 bases between them. This CDR3 region has 12 residues. Overall study results and limits: It was reportedly found that TCR beta diversity was significantly higher in malignant thyroid tumors than in benign nodules, a difference seen in both blood and tumor samples.

Thyroid surgery had not been preceded by any treatment in any patient. Original data processing: Clinicopathological groups of papillary thyroid cancer showed CDR3 differences that were used to build a distant-metastasis classifier. From the PCR reads, TCRdb re-called clones with MiXCR. The V and J calls here are based on TCRdb, not the publication. The repertoire consists of 40,000 or so clones, with more than 25% occurring once and the leading ten covering 9.6%. This chain uses TRBV9 with TRBJ1-2; D remains ambiguous. The sample was blood. The TCR was taken from a female donor with papillary thyroid cancer or a benign thyroid nodule (not recorded which). Some clones in this sample may be carry-over from other donors' samples. In DNA form, the CDR3 reads TGTGCCAGCAGCGATTCCTATGGCGGCTACACCTTC. Residues: CASSDSYGGYTF.